Following are 8 T cell receptor beta chains from one sample sequenced in a study of cytomegalovirus exposure and HLA in healthy donors. PCR primers comprised 60 Vbeta and 13 Jbeta primers. Clones were read by immunoSEQ multiplex PCR, and TCRdb kept only the in-frame ones, dropping some. The table has about 140,000 clones, around 66% seen once. The sequencing sample was made of PBMCs. These receptors were collected from a woman aged 55 to 70 in good health and CMV-seronegative.

This sequence joins TRBV2 and TRBJ1-5; no firm D call. V was trimmed by 2 bases and J by 4 bases, leaving 6 bases between them. The length of the CDR3 is 13 residues. CDR1 and CDR2 (germline): SNHLY, FYNNEI. CDR3 coding DNA: TGTGCCAGCAGTGAATACAGTAATCAGCCCCAGCATTTT. Amino acids: CASSEYSNQPQHF. Filled out from reference TRBV2 and TRBJ1-5, the complete variable domain reads EPEVTQTPSHQVTQMGQEVILRCVPISNHLYFYWYRQILGQKVEFLVSFYNNEISEKSEIFDDQFSVERPDGSNFTLKIRSTKLEDSAMYFCASSEYSNQPQHFGDGTRLSIL.

The rearrangement links TRBV29-1 to TRBJ2-3, with 9 bases matching TRBD2. V trimming: 0 bases; J trimming: 12 bases; junction bases outside the gene matches: 7. Per germline, CDR1 SQVTM and CDR2 ANQGSEA. CDR3 length: 13 amino acids. DNA of the CDR3: TGCAGCGTTGAAGATCAAGCGGGGGGTACACAGTATTTT. Its translation is CSVEDQAGGTQYF.

This chain joins TRBV6-5 and TRBJ1-3; no clear D. The CDR3 is made up of 14 amino acids. V was pared by 5 bases and J by 1 base, with 9 bases between. Germline V gene data show CDR1 as MNHEY and CDR2 as SVGAGI. The CDR3 protein is CASSPVRSGNTIYF. The DNA for the CDR3 is TGTGCCAGCAGTCCGGTCCGATCTGGAAACACCATATATTTT.

The chain combines TRBV5-1 with TRBJ2-1; TRBD1 agrees at 10 bases. Trimming cost V 2 bases and J 3 bases; bases outside gene matches: 2. The CDR3 length is 15 residues. CDR1 and CDR2 from the germline V gene are SGHRS and YFSETQ. CDR3 sequence: CASSFGDRGYNEQFF. In DNA, the CDR3 is TGCGCCAGCAGCTTTGGGGACAGGGGCTACAATGAGCAGTTCTTC.

CDR3 in DNA: TGTGCCAGCATTAGTAGCGGGAGCAATGAGCAGTTCTTC. Translating gives CASISSGSNEQFF. V is TRBV6-5 and J is TRBJ2-1; TRBD2 matches at 9 bases. The ends lost 7 bases at V and 6 bases at J; junction bases unmatched: 4. Germline-derived CDR1 and CDR2 are MNHEY and SVGAGI. The CDR3 consists of 13 residues.

The chain joins TRBV7-9 to TRBJ2-7; D is possibly TRBD1 (6 bases). The CDR3 is 12 residues long. From germline, CDR1 is SEHNR and CDR2 FQNEAQ (reference sequence). Trimming stripped 7 bases from V and 3 bases from J, with 10 bases between. CDR3 nucleotides: TGTGCCAGCACCGGACAGATCTACGAGCAGTACTTC. It is translated as CASTGQIYEQYF.

The chain employs TRBV5-4 and TRBJ1-4; a possible D gene is TRBD1 (6 bases). The CDR3 is made up of 15 amino acids. V lost 0 bases and J 8 bases, leaving 14 bases between the germline ends. Germline V gives CDR1 SGHNT, CDR2 YYREEE (reference sequence). Here the CDR3 DNA reads TGTGCCAGCAGCTTGGAGGCAGGGGAAAGAGAAAAACTGTTTTTT. Protein: CASSLEAGEREKLFF.

The rearrangement uses TRBV11-3 and TRBJ2-7, with a weak D call TRBD2 (7 bases). The germline V and J ends were trimmed by 5 bases and 4 bases, with 15 bases remaining between them. Germline CDR1 is SGHNT and CDR2 is YENEEA. There are 14 residues in the CDR3. Here the CDR3 reads CASSHTGREYEQYF. CDR3 sequence (DNA): TGTGCCAGCAGCCATACAGGGAGGGAATACGAGCAGTACTTC.